This T cell receptor (beta chain) was sequenced in a study of cytomegalovirus exposure and HLA in healthy donors. Whole-study context: In an early release, HLA-typed donors contributed tens of millions of unique TCR sequences. Out of around 360 genotyped donors, less than 90% belonged to the Caucasian-associated ancestry cluster.

The V end was cut by 5 bases, the J end by 5 bases, with 4 bases between. The CDR3 spans 10 residues. The germline CDR1 and CDR2 sequences are DFQATT and SNEGSKA (reference sequence). PCR employed 60 Vbeta and 13 Jbeta primers. Libraries were prepared by immunoSEQ multiplex PCR; TCRdb keeps only in-frame clonotypes and omits some of them. The sample includes around 100,000 clones, roughly 80% seen only once; the top ten take 4.6%. The sequence came from a woman between 40 and 55 years old in good health and CMV-seropositive. The sequenced material came from PBMCs. This chain links TRBV20-1 with TRBJ2-1; D unresolved. The CDR3, as DNA: TGCAGTGCTCCTAACAATGAGCAGTTCTTC. Its protein product is CSAPNNEQFF.